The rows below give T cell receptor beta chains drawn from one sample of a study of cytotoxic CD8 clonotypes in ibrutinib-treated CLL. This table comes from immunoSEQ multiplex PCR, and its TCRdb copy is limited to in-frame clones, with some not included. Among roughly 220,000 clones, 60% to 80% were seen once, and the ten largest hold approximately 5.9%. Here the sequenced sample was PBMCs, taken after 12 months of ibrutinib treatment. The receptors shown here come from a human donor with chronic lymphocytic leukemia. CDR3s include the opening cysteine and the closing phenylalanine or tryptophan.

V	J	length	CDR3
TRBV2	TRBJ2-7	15	CASSEWDGSSYEQYF
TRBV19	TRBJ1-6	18	CASSDSTFQGQGNSPLHF
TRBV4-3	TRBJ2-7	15	CASSLQQGGSYEQYF
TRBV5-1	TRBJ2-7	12	CASSRTGYEQYF
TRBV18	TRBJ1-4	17	CASSPKPTGATNEKLFF
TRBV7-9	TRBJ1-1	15	CASRGGGRHNTEAFF
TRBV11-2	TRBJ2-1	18	CASSYSLRVGRAYNEQFF
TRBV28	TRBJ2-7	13	CGSKGTGGFEQYF
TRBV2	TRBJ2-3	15	CASSRGLAGTDTQYF
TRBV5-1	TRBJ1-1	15	CASSYTTGWNTEAFF
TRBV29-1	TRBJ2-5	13	CSVEVVNQETQYF
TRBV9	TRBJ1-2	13	CASSVFDSKGYTF
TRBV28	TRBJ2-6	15	CASSSPGSGANVLTF
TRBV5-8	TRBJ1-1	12	CASSLSRVLAFF
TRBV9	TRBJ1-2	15	CASSPSGTPSYGYTF
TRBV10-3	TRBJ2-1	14	CAISTTLGYNEQFF
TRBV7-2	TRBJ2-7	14	CASSSHSGGREQYF
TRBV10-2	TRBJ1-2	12	CASSRDTYGYTF
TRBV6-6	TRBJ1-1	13	CASSIPDRDEAFF
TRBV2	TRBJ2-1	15	CASRGRLAGHNEQFF
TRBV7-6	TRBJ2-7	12	CASSQPEGQQYF
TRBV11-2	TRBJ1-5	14	CASSPDRGNQPQHF
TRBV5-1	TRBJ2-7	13	CASSLGGNYEQYF
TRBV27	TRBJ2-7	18	CASSPGLAGGSPRYEQYF
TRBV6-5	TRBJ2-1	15	CASREFGQRDNEQFF
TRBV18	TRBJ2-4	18	CASSPGTINLLAKNIQYF
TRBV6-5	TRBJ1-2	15	CASSNLQGYNYGYTF
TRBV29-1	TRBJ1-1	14	CSSRPDQSSAEAFF
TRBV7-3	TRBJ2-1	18	CASSLRAPTSGIENEQFF